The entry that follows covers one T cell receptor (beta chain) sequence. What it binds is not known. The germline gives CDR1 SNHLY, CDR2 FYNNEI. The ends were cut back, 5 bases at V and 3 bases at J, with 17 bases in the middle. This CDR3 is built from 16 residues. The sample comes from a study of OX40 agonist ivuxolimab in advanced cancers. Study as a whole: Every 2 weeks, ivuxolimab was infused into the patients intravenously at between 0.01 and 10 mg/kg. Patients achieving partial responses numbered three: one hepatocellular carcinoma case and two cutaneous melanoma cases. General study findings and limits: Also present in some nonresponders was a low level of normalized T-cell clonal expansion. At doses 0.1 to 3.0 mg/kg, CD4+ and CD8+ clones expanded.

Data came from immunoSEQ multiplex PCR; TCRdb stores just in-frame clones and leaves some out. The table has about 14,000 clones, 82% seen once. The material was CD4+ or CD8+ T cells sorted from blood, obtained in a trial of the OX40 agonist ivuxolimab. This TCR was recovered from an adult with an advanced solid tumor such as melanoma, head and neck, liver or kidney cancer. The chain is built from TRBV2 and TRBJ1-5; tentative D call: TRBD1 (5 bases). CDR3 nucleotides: TGTGCCAGCAGTATCCGAGGCAGGGAGGACAATCAGCCCCAGCATTTT. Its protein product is CASSIRGREDNQPQHF.